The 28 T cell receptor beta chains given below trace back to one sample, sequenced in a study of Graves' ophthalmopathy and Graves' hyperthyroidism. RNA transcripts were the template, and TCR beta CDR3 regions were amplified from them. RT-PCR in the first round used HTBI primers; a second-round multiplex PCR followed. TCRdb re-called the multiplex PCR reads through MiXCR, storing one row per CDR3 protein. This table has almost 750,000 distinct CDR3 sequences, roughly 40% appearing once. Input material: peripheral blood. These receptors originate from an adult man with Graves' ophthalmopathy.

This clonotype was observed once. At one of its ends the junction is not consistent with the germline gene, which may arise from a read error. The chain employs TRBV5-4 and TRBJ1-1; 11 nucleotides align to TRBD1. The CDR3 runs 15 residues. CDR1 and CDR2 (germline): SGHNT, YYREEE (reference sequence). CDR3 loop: CVSSQDRGRWTEAFF. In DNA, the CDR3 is TGTGTCAGCAGCCAGGACAGGGGGCGATGGACTGAAGCTTTCTTT. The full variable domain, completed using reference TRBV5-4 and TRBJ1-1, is ETGVTQSPTHLIKTRGQQVTLRCSSQSGHNTVSWYQQALGQGPQFIFQYYREEENGRGNFPPRFSGLQFPNYSSELNVNALELDDSALYLCVSSQDRGRWTEAFFGQGTRLTVV.

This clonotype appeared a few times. The CDR3 sequence: CASSTIVQGKSNQPQHF. In DNA form, the CDR3 reads TGCGCCAGCAGCACAATCGTTCAGGGGAAGAGCAATCAGCCCCAGCATTTT. The gene calls are TRBV5-1 and TRBJ1-5; tentatively, D is TRBD1 (6 bases). CDR1 and CDR2 (germline): SGHRS, YFSETQ. Trimming removed 4 bases from V and 1 base from J, with 18 bases in between. This CDR3 has 17 residues.

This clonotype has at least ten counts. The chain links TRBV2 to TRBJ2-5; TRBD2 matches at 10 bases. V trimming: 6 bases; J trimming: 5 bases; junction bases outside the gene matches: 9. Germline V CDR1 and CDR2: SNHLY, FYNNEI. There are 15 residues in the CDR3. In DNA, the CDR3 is TGTGCCAGCAGGGCTAGCGGGAGCAAACGCGAGACCCAGTACTTC. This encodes CASRASGSKRETQYF.

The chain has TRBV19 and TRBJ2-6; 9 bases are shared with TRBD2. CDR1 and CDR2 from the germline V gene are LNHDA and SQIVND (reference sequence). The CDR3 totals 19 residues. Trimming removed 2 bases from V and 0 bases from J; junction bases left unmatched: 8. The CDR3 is CASSIRSGGTRSGANVLTF. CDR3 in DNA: TGTGCCAGTAGTATACGAAGCGGGGGGACCCGCTCTGGGGCCAACGTCCTGACTTTC. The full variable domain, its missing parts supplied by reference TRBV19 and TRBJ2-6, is DGGITQSPKYLFRKEGQNVTLSCEQNLNHDAMYWYRQDPGQGLRLIYYSQIVNDFQKGDIAEGYSVSREKKESFPLTVTSAQKNPTAFYLCASSIRSGGTRSGANVLTFGAGSRLTVL.

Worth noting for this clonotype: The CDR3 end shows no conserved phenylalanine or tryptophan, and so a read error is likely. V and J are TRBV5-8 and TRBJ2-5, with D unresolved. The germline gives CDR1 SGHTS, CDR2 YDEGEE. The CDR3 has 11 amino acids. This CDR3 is CASSTQETQYL. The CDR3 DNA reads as TGCGCCAGCAGCACCCAAGAGACCCAGTACTTA.

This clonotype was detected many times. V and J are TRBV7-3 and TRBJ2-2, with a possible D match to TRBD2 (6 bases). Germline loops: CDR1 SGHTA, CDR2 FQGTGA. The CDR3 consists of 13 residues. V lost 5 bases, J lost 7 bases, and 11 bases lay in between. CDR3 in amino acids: CASSVSGHGELFF. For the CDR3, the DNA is TGTGCCAGCAGCGTAAGCGGGCACGGGGAGCTGTTTTTT.

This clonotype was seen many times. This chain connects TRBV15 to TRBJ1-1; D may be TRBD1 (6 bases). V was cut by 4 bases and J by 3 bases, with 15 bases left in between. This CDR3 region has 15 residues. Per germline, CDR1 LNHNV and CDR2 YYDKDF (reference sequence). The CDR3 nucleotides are TGTGCCACCAGCAAAAGGACAGTGCCATACACTGAAGCTTTCTTT. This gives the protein CATSKRTVPYTEAFF.

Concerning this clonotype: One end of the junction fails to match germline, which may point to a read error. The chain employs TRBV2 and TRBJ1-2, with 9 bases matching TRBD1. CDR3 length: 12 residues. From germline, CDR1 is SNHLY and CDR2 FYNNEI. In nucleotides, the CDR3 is TGTGCCAGCAGTGACACAGGGGGCTGGGGCGCCTTC. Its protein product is CASSDTGGWGAF.

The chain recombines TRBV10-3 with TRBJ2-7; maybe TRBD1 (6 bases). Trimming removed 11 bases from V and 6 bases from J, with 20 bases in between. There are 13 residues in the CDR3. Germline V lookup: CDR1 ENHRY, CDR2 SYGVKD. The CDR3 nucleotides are TGTGCCGCCAGGGGCAGCCTTTCTACCGAGCAGTACTTC. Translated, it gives CAARGSLSTEQYF.

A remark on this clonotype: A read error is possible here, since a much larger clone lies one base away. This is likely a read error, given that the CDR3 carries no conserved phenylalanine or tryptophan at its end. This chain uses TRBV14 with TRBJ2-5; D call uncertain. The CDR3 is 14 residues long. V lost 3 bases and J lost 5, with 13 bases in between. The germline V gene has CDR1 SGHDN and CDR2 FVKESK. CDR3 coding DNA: TGTGCCAGCAGCCAGTCGAGGCCGACGGAGACCCAGTACTCC. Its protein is CASSQSRPTETQYS.

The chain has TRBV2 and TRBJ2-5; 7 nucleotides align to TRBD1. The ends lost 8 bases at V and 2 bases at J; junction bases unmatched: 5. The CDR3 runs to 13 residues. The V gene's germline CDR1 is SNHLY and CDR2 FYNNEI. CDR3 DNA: TGTGCCAGCGTTGGACAGGCGCAAGAGACCCAGTACTTC. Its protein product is CASVGQAQETQYF.

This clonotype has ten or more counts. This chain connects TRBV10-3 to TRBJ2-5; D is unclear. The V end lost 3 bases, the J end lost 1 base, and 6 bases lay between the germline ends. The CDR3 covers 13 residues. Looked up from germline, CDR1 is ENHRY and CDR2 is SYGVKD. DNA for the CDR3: TGTGCCATCAGTGATCACTCCCAAGAGACCCAGTACTTC. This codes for CAISDHSQETQYF.

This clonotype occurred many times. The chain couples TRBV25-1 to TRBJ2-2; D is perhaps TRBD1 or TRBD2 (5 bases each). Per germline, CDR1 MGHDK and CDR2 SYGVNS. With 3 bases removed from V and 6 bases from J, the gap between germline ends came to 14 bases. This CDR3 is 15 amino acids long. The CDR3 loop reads CASSEGIGTPGELFF. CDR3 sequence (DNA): TGTGCCAGCAGTGAGGGAATAGGGACCCCCGGGGAGCTGTTTTTT.

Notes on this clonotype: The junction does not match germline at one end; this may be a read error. The CDR3 sequence: CASNENGRLEAFF. The CDR3, as DNA: TGTGCCAGCAATGAAAATGGACGGCTTGAAGCTTTCTTT. The chain has TRBV6-1 and TRBJ1-1; D is unresolved. The CDR3 is 13 residues long. Per the germline V gene, CDR1 is MNHNS and CDR2 is SASEGT.

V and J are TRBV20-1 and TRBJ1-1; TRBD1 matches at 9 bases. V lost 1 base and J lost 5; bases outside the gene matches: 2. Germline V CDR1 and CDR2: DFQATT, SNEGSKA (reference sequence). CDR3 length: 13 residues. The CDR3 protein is CSARADRGTEAFF. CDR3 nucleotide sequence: TGCAGTGCTAGAGCGGACAGGGGAACTGAAGCTTTCTTT.

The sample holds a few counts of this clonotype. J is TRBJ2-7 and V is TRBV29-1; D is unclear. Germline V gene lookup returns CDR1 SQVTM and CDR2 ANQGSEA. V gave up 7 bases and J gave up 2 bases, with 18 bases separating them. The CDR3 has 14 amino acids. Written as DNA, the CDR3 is TGCAGCGCCACACTGGGGTCGACCGCCTACGAGCAGTACTTC. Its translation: CSATLGSTAYEQYF.

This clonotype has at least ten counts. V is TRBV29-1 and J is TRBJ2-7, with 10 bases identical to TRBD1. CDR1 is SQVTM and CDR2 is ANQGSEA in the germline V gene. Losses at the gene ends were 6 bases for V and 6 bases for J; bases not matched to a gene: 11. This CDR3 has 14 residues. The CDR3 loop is CSVRPGTGVTEQYF. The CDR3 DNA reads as TGCAGCGTCCGCCCCGGGACAGGGGTTACCGAGCAGTACTTC.

CDR3 sequence (DNA): TGTGCCAGCAGCCTACCAACTAGCGGGGGGGCGAACACCGGGGAGCTGTTTTTT. Translation: CASSLPTSGGANTGELFF. The chain joins TRBV7-9 to TRBJ2-2; 13 nucleotides match TRBD2. After removal of 5 bases from V and 0 bases from J, the junction contained 6 bases not matched to a gene. The V gene's germline CDR1 is SEHNR and CDR2 FQNEAQ (reference sequence). This CDR3 has 18 residues.

CDR3 sequence reads: CASSWDKELFF. The CDR3, as DNA: TGTGCCAGCAGCTGGGACAAGGAGCTGTTTTTT. The chain has TRBV7-9 and TRBJ2-2; possible D gene TRBD1, 6 bases. Per the germline V gene, CDR1 is SEHNR and CDR2 is FQNEAQ (reference sequence). The CDR3 has 11 amino acids. V was clipped by 4 bases and J by 10 bases, with 7 bases between them.

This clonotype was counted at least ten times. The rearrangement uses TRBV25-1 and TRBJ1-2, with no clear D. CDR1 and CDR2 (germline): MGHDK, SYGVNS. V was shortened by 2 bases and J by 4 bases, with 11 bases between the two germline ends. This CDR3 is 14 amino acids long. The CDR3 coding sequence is TGTGCCAGCAGTGAAGCGGAACATGGCTATGGCTACACCTTC. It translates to CASSEAEHGYGYTF.

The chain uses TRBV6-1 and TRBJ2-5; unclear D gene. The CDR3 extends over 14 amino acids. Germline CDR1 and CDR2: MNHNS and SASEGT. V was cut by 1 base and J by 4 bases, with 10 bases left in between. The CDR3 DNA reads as TGTGCCAGCAGTGAAGTCCAGGTTGGAGAGACCCAGTACTTC. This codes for CASSEVQVGETQYF.

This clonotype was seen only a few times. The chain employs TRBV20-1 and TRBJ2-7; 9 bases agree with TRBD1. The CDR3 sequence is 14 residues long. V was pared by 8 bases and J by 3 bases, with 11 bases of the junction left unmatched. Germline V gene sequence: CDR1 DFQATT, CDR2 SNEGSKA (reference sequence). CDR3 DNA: TGCAGTCCTCATCGGCCGGGACAGGGCTACGAGCAGTACTTC. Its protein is CSPHRPGQGYEQYF.

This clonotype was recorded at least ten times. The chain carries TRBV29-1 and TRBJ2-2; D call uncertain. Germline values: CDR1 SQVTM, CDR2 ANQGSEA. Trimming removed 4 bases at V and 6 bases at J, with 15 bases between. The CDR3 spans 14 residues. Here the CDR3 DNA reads TGCAGCGTTGTGCCAGGCGATAGGGCCGGGGAGCTGTTTTTT. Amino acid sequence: CSVVPGDRAGELFF.

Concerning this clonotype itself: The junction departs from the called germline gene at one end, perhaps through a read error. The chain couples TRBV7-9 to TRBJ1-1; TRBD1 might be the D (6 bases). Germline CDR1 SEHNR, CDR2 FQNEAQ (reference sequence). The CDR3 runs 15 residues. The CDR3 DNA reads TGCGCCAGCAGCCAACCAGGGGAGGGAGTACATGAAGCTTTCTTT. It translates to CASSQPGEGVHEAFF.

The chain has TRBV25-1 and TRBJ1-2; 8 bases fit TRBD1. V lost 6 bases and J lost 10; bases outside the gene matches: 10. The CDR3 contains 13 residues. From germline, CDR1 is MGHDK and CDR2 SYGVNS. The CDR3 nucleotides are TGTGCCAGCAGGAAGGACAGGGCTCGTGACTACACCTTC. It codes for CASRKDRARDYTF.

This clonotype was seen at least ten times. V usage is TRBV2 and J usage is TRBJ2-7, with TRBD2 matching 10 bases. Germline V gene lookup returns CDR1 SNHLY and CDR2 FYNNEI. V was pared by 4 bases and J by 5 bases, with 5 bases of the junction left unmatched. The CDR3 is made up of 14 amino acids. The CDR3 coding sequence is TGTGCCAGCAGTGTGGGACTAGCGCTAGACGAGCAGTACTTC. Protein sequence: CASSVGLALDEQYF.

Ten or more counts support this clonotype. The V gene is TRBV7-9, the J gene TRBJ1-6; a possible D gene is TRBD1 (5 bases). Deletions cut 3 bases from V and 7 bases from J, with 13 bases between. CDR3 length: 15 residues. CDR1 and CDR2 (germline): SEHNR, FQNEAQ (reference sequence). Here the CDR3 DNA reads TGTGCCAGCAGCTTTGTCGGGGGAGGGAATTCACCCCTCCACTTT. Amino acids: CASSFVGGGNSPLHF.

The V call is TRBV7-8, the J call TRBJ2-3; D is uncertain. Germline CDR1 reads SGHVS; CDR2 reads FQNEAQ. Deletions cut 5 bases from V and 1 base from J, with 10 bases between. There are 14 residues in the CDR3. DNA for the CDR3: TGTGCCAGCAGCCCGACGAGTGGCACAGATACGCAGTATTTT. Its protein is CASSPTSGTDTQYF.